What follows describes a single TCR beta chain. The antigen remains unidentified. The J segment lost 2 bases and the V segment lost 1 base, leaving 3 bases of the junction unmatched. The CDR3 length is 14 residues. Per germline, CDR1 DFQATT and CDR2 SNEGSKA (reference sequence). The second PCR ran about 6 to 12 cycles with a sample-barcoded 5' primer and J-beta primers. Tagging of each cDNA molecule was performed by a template-switch adaptor with 12 random nucleotides. MiXCR, run by TCRdb on the 5' RACE reads, gives a single entry per CDR3 protein. The sample carries around 1,800,000 distinct CDR3 sequences, 35% to 50% recorded once. This sample was included in a study of blood T cells in healthy people across ages. Findings of the study overall: TCR beta diversity tracked closely with naive T cell percentage.

The sample taken for sequencing was blood. The V and J genes are TRBV20-1 and TRBJ2-5; TRBD1 aligns across 8 bases. The receptor's source is a human donor in good health. The DNA for the CDR3 is TGCAGTGCTAGAGCGTGGACAGGGCAAGAGACCCAGTACTTC. Amino acids: CSARAWTGQETQYF.